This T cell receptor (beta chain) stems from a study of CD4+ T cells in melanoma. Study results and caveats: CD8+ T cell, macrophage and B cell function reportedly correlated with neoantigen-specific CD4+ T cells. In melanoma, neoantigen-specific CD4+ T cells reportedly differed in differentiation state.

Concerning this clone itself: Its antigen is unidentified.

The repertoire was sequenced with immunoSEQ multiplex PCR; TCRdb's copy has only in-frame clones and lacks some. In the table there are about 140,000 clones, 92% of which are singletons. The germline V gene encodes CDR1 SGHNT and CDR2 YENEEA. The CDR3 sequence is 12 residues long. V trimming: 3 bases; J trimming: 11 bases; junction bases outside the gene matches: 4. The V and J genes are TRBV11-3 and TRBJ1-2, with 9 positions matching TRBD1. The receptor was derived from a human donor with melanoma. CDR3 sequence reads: CASSFADRGYTF. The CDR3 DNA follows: TGTGCCAGCAGCTTCGCGGACAGGGGATACACCTTC.